The clone carrying this TCR beta chain has more than one count but fewer than ten. Its target is unknown. The ends were cut back, 5 bases at V and 5 bases at J, with 12 bases in the middle. The CDR3 is made up of 13 amino acids. This sample was taken from a study of molecular identifiers for immune sequencing clone quantification. General study points: Under 1% of molecules in naive cells, but over 97% of effector molecules, belonged to clones above 20 RNA copies. Highly expanded clone sizes could be underestimated by identical TCR molecules that share a barcode.

TCRdb reanalysed the PCR reads using MiXCR and keeps one entry per CDR3 protein. Here the sample spans 90,000 or so distinct CDR3 sequences, approximately 25% being singletons. Sequenced sample: naive CD8+ T cells from blood, with Jurkat cell RNA spiked in. Noted subset: FACS-sorted CD8+CD4-CCR7+CD45RA+ naive T cells. The clonotype comes from a human donor in good health. Some libraries in this study had Jurkat cell RNA spiked in. The V and J genes are TRBV12-3 or TRBV12-4 and TRBJ1-1; no clear D. The DNA of the CDR3 is TGTGCCAGCAGTCCGAAGTTGTGGACTGAAGCTTTCTTT. As protein: CASSPKLWTEAFF.